The clone carrying this TCR beta chain has just a few counts. Its antigen is still unknown. Overnight CMV lysate stimulation of fresh PBMCs defined donor CMV status by CD4+ IFNgamma. Cells stained for CD3, CD4, CD8, CD45RA, CD27 and viability were sorted into four CD45RA/CD27 subsets. This specimen belongs to a study of naive and memory T cell subsets. With 0 bases removed from V and 0 bases from J, the gap between germline ends came to 17 bases. This CDR3 region has 18 residues. The germline gives CDR1 LGHNA, CDR2 YNFKEQ. Both TRBC1 and TRBC2 were covered by a beta constant-region primer of two equimolar oligonucleotides. Ligated cDNA was amplified by four rounds of PCR with nested alpha and beta constant-region primers and SP2. MiXCR, applied by TCRdb to the UMI-ligation and nested PCR reads, yields one record per CDR3 protein. This sample yields over 100,000 distinct CDR3 sequences, of which about 14% are seen a single time; around 2.8% belongs to the top ten.

General study points: Especially in CD8 cells, naive repertoires contained a few larger clonotypes, possibly CD45RA-re-expressing memory cells. TCR abundance followed a power law differing between naive and memory subsets.

The sequencing input was naive CD8+ T cells from blood. This receptor was obtained from a human donor in good health. V gene TRBV4-2 combines with J gene TRBJ1-1, with a tentative D call TRBD1 (6 bases). CDR3 DNA: TGTGCCAGCAGCCAAGAAGGAATTCAAACAGGGATGAACACTGAAGCTTTCTTT. It yields the protein CASSQEGIQTGMNTEAFF.